The next 12 T cell receptor beta chains were all read from a single sample in a study of cytomegalovirus exposure and HLA in healthy donors. 60 Vbeta and 13 Jbeta primers were used in PCR. Using immunoSEQ multiplex PCR, the repertoire was profiled, and TCRdb retains in-frame clones only, with some absent. The table counts 95,000 to 150,000 clones; approximately 3.8% lies in the top ten. Material for sequencing was PBMCs. Receptors originate from a man between 18 and 35 years old in good health and CMV-seronegative.

The V call is TRBV29-1, the J call TRBJ2-5; perhaps TRBD1 as D (5 bases). CDR3 length equals 13 residues. Trimming took 7 bases from V and 5 from J, leaving 17 bases between them. Germline loops: CDR1 SQVTM, CDR2 ANQGSEA. Here the CDR3 reads CSAPTAAGETQYF. DNA for the CDR3: TGCAGCGCACCGACAGCCGCCGGGGAGACCCAGTACTTC.

This rearrangement joins TRBV6-1 to TRBJ2-5; 10 bases are a match to TRBD1. The J call is uncertain, as TRBJ2-7 better fits the DNA end. This CDR3 is 14 amino acids long. Germline-derived CDR1 and CDR2 are MNHNS and SASEGT. This CDR3 reads CASKGQGDTYEQYF. CDR3 in DNA: TGTGCCAGCAAAGGACAGGGGGACACCTACGAGCAGTACTTC.

The chain recombines TRBV5-4 with TRBJ2-2, with no clear D. Trimming cost V 2 bases and J 6 bases, with 14 bases left between them. The germline V gene encodes CDR1 SGHNT and CDR2 YYREEE (reference sequence). The CDR3 is 15 amino acids. In DNA, the CDR3 is TGTGCCAGCAGCTTCAAAGCCAATTTCCCCGGGGAGCTGTTTTTT. Protein: CASSFKANFPGELFF.

The gene calls are TRBV2 and TRBJ1-5; tentative D call: TRBD1 (5 bases). This CDR3 region has 15 residues. V lost 3 bases and J lost 1, with 10 bases in between. Germline V gives CDR1 SNHLY, CDR2 FYNNEI. The CDR3 nucleotides are TGTGCCAGCAGTGAGGCCAGGGCGAGCAATCAGCCCCAGCATTTT. As protein: CASSEARASNQPQHF.

V and J are TRBV18 and TRBJ1-4, with D maybe TRBD1 (5 bases). V dropped 3 bases and J dropped 4 bases, with 9 bases sitting between them. Germline CDR1 and CDR2: KGHSH and LQKENI. The CDR3 loop spans 14 amino acids. The CDR3 sequence is CASSPGGGNEKLFF. The CDR3, as DNA: TGTGCCAGCTCACCGGGCGGGGGTAATGAAAAACTGTTTTTT. The whole variable domain, remainder taken from reference TRBV18 and TRBJ1-4, is NAGVMQNPRHLVRRRGQEARLRCSPMKGHSHVYWYRQLPEEGLKFMVYLQKENIIDESGMPKERFSAEFPKEGPSILRIQQVVRGDSAAYFCASSPGGGNEKLFFGSGTQLSVL.

The chain uses TRBV7-9 and TRBJ1-1, with 7 positions matching TRBD1. J was trimmed by 5 bases and V by 4 bases; bases with no gene match: 7. Germline CDR1 and CDR2: SEHNR and FQNEAQ (reference sequence). This CDR3 comprises 14 residues. In DNA, the CDR3 is TGTGCCAGCAGCTCCACGACAGGGTGGACTGAAGCTTTCTTT. As protein: CASSSTTGWTEAFF.

CDR3 residues: CACQGQGGGYEQYF. The CDR3, as DNA: TGTGCCTGTCAAGGACAGGGAGGGGGCTACGAGCAGTACTTC. The gene calls are TRBV6-1 and TRBJ2-7, with D perhaps matching TRBD1 (8 bases). This CDR3 has 14 amino acids. V shed 11 bases and J shed 3 bases, with 20 bases lying between them. CDR1 MNHNS and CDR2 SASEGT come from the germline V gene.

A note on this clone: Other DNA sequences in the same sample also yield this CDR3. V is TRBV20-1 and J is TRBJ1-1; D is undetermined. The germline V and J ends were trimmed by 6 bases and 11 bases, with 10 bases remaining between them. CDR1 is DFQATT and CDR2 is SNEGSKA in the germline V gene (reference sequence). The CDR3 contains 9 residues. The CDR3 protein is CSAPGEAFF. In nucleotides, the CDR3 is TGCAGTGCCCCGGGAGAGGCTTTCTTT.

The chain joins TRBV2 to TRBJ1-2; D unresolved. From germline, CDR1 is SNHLY and CDR2 FYNNEI. The CDR3 totals 13 residues. Trimming stripped 11 bases from V and 8 bases from J, with 21 bases between. The CDR3 loop reads CAYRPAPNGGYTF. The CDR3 coding sequence is TGTGCCTACCGGCCAGCACCAAACGGGGGCTACACCTTC.

The gene calls are TRBV10-2 and TRBJ2-3; the match to TRBD2 covers 10 bases. V gave up 5 bases and J gave up 6 bases; unmatched junction bases: 8. The CDR3 extends over 15 amino acids. From germline, CDR1 is WSHSY and CDR2 SAAADI. The CDR3 here is CASSLAGGPGDTQYF. In nucleotides, the CDR3 is TGCGCCAGCAGTTTAGCGGGGGGCCCGGGGGATACGCAGTATTTT.

The chain uses TRBV29-1 and TRBJ1-5; D is unresolved. The CDR3 sequence is 13 residues long. Germline CDR1 SQVTM, CDR2 ANQGSEA. Trimming took off 4 bases at V and 4 bases at J, with 11 bases between the two ends. The CDR3 loop is CSVVTGTNQPQHF. The CDR3 DNA reads as TGCAGCGTTGTTACGGGAACGAATCAGCCCCAGCATTTT.

The CDR3 region is CASSQVGQGDEKLFF. The CDR3 DNA sequence: TGCGCCAGCAGCCAAGTCGGACAGGGGGATGAAAAACTGTTTTTT. This chain connects TRBV4-1 to TRBJ1-4; TRBD1 matches at 10 bases. The germline CDR1 and CDR2 sequences are MGHRA and YSYEKL. The CDR3 contains 15 residues. The V segment lost 1 base and the J segment 6 bases; nucleotides outside the gene matches: 2.